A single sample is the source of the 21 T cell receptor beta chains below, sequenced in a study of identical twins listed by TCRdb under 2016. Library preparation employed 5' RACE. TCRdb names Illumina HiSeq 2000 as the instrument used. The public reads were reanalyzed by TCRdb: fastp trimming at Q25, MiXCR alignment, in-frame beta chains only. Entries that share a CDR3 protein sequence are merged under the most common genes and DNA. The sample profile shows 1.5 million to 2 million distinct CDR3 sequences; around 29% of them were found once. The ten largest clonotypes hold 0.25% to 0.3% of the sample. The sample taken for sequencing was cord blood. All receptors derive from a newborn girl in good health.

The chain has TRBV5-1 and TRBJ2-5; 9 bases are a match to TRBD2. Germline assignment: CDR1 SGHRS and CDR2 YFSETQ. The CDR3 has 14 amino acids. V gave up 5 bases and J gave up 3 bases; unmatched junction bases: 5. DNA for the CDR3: TGCGCCAGCAGAGTGGGACTAGCCGAAGAGACCCAGTACTTC. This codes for CASRVGLAEETQYF.

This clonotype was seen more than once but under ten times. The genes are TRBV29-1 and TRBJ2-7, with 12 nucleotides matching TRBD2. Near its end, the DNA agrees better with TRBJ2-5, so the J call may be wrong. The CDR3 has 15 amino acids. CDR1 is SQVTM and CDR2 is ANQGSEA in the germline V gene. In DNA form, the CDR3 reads TGCAGCGTTGCCCGACTAGCGGGAGTTCGGGAGACCCAGTACTTC. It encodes CSVARLAGVRETQYF.

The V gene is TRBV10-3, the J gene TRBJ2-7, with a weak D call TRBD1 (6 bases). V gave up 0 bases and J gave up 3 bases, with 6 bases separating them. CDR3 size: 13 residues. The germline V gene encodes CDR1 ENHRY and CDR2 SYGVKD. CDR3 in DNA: TGTGCCATCAGTGAGTCGGACAGCTACGAGCAGTACTTC. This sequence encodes CAISESDSYEQYF.

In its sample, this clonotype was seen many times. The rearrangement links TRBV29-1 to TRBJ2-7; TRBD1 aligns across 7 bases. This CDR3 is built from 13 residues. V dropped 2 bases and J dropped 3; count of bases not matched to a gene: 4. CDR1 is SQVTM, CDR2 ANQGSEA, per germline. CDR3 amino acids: CSVETDRVYEQYF. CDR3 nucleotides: TGCAGCGTTGAAACCGACAGGGTCTACGAGCAGTACTTC.

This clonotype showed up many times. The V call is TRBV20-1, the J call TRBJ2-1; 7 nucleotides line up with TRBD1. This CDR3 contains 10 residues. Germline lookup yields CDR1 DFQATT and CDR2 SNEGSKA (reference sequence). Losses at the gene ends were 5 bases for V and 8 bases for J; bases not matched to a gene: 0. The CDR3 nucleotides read TGCAGTGCTGACAGGGATGAGCAGTTCTTC. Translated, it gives CSADRDEQFF.

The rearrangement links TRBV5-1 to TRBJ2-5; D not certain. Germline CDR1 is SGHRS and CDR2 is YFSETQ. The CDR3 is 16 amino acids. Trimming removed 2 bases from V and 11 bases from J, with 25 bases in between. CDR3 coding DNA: TGCGCCAGCAGCTTAGCGTTCTACGAGATTAAAAATGAGCAGTACTTC. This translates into CASSLAFYEIKNEQYF.

CDR3 sequence reads: CASSLFQRATDTQYF. The CDR3 coding sequence is TGTGCCAGCAGCTTGTTCCAGCGCGCGACAGATACGCAGTATTTT. The chain recombines TRBV7-2 with TRBJ2-3; D uncertain. This CDR3 has 15 amino acids. V gave up 3 bases and J gave up 3 bases, with 13 bases separating them. From germline, CDR1 is SGHTA and CDR2 FQGNSA. The variable domain in full, completed from reference TRBV7-2 and TRBJ2-3, reads GAGVSQSPSNKVTEKGKDVELRCDPISGHTALYWYRQSLGQGLEFLIYFQGNSAPDKSGLPSDRFSAERTGGSVSTLTIQRTQQEDSAVYLCASSLFQRATDTQYFGPGTRLTVL.

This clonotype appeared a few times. The CDR3 is CSASNLGLQETQYF. The CDR3 DNA is TGCAGTGCTAGCAACCTAGGACTCCAAGAGACCCAGTACTTC. The genes are TRBV20-1 and TRBJ2-5; possibly TRBD2 for D (5 bases). The CDR3 runs to 14 residues. The V and J ends lost 3 bases and 1 base respectively, with 12 bases between them. The germline V gene encodes CDR1 DFQATT and CDR2 SNEGSKA (reference sequence).

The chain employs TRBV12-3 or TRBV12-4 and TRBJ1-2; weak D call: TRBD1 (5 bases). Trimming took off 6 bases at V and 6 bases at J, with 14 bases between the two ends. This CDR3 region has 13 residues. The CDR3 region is CASSSGPLHGYTF. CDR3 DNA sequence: TGTGCCAGCAGCTCGGGACCGCTACATGGCTACACCTTC.

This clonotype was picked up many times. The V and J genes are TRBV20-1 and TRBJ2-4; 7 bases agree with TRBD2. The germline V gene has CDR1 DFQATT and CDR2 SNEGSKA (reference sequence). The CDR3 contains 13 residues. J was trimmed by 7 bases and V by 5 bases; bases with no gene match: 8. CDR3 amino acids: CSAPLGGVNIQYF. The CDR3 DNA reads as TGCAGTGCTCCGCTGGGAGGGGTGAACATTCAGTACTTC.

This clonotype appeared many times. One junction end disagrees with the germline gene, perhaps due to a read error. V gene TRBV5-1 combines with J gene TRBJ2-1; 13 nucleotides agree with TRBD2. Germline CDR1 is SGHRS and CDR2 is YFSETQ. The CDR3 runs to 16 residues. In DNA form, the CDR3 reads TGTGCCAGCAGTTCCCCACTAGCGGGAGGGTACAATGAGCAGTTCTTC. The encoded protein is CASSSPLAGGYNEQFF. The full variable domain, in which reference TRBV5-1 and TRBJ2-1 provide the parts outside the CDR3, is KAGVTQTPRYLIKTRGQQVTLSCSPISGHRSVSWYQQTPGQGLQFLFEYFSETQRNKGNFPGRFSGRQFSNSRSEMNVSTLELGDSALYLCASSSPLAGGYNEQFFGPGTRLTVL.

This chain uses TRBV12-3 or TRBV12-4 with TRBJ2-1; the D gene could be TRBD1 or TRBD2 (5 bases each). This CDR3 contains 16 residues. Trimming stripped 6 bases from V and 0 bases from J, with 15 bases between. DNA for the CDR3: TGTGCCAGCAGCAGACCCGGGGCCGGCTCCTACAATGAGCAGTTCTTC. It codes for CASSRPGAGSYNEQFF.

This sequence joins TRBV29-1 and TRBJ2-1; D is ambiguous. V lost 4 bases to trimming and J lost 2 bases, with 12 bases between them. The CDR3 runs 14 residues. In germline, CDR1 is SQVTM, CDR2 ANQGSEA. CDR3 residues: CSVVVLKTYNEQFF. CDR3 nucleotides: TGCAGCGTTGTGGTACTGAAAACCTACAATGAGCAGTTCTTC.

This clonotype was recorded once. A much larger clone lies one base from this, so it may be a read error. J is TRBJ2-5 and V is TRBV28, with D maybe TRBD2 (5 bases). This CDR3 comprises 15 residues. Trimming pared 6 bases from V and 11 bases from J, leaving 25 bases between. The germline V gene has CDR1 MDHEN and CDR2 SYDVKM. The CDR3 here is CASRSGAVSYNEQYF. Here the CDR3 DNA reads TGTGCCAGCAGGAGCGGAGCCGTCTCCTACAATGAGCAGTACTTC.

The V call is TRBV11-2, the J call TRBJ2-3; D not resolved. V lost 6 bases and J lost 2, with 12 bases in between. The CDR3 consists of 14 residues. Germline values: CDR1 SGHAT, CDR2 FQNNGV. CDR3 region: CASRGFPPTDTQYF. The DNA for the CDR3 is TGTGCCAGCAGAGGGTTCCCCCCCACAGATACGCAGTATTTT.

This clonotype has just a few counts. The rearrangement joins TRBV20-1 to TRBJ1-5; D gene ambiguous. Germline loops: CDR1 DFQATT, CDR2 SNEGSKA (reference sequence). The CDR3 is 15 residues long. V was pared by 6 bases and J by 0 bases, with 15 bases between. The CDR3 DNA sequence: TGCAGTGCCAGAAAGTCGGGGTATAGCAATCAGCCCCAGCATTTT. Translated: CSARKSGYSNQPQHF.

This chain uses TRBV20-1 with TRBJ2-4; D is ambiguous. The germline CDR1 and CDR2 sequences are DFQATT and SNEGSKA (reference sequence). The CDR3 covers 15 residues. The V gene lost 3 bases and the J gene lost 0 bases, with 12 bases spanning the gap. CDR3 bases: TGCAGTGCTAGTGAAAGCGCCCTAGCCAAAAACATTCAGTACTTC. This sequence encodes CSASESALAKNIQYF.

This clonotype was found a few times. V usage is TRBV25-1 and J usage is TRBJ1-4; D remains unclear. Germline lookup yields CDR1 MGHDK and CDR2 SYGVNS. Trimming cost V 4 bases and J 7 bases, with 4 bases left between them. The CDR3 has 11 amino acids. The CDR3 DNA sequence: TGTGCCAGCAGTGCAAGTGAAAAACTGTTTTTT. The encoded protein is CASSASEKLFF.

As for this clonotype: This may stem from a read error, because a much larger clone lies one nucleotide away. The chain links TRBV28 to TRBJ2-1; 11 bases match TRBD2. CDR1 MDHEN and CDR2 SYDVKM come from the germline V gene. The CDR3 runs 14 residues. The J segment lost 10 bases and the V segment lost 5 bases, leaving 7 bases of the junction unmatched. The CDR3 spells CASSLAGGEYEQFF. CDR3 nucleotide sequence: TGTGCCAGCAGTCTAGCGGGAGGCGAGTACGAGCAGTTCTTC.

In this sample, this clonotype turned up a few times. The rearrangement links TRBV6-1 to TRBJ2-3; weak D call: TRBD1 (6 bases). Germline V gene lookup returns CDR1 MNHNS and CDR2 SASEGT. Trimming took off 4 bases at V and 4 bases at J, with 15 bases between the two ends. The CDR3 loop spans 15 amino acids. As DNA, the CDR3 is TGTGCCAGCAGTGGCCCAGGGGTTAACGCAGATACGCAGTATTTT. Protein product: CASSGPGVNADTQYF.

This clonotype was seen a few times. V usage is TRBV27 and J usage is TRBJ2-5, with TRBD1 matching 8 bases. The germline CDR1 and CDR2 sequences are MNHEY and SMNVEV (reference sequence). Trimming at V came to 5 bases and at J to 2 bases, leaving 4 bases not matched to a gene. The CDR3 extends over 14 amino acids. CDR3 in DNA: TGTGCCAGCAGTCAGCGACAGGGGCAAGAGACCCAGTACTTC. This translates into CASSQRQGQETQYF.